This T cell receptor (beta chain) derives from a study of blood T cell repertoires in COVID-19. Profiled with immunoSEQ multiplex PCR; TCRdb holds only in-frame clones, not every one. Here the sample spans some 150,000 clones, about nine tenths being singletons. Germline CDR1 DFQATT, CDR2 SNEGSKA (reference sequence). Deletions cut 6 bases from V and 5 bases from J, with 10 bases between. The CDR3 covers 11 residues. Sequencing was done on a sample of peripheral blood. The sequence derives from a woman between 45 and 65 years old with acute or convalescent COVID-19. The chain has TRBV20-1 and TRBJ1-1; D is possibly TRBD1 (6 bases). The CDR3 DNA reads TGCAGTGCGGGAAGGGGGACTGAAGCTTTCTTT. This encodes CSAGRGTEAFF.